The sequence of this T cell receptor beta chain was determined in a study of cytomegalovirus exposure and HLA in healthy donors. This clone was observed a few times. Its antigen is not identified. Primers: 60 Vbeta forward and 13 Jbeta reverse. Sequencing used immunoSEQ multiplex PCR; TCRdb keeps in-frame clones, though not all of them. The sample has approximately 160,000 clones, around four fifths seen once. Whole-study findings and limits: Among the sequence variants, a highly shared cluster was likely an artifact of sequencing. High specificity and sensitivity for cytomegalovirus status were reported for the classifier.

Germline CDR1 reads SGHRS; CDR2 reads YFSETQ. The CDR3 consists of 13 residues. V trimming: 0 bases; J trimming: 10 bases; junction bases outside the gene matches: 6. Sequenced input: PBMCs. The rearrangement uses TRBV5-1 and TRBJ1-2; the match to TRBD1 covers 7 bases. The TCR originated in a man between 45 and 60 years old in good health and CMV-seropositive. The CDR3 region has the DNA TGCGCCAGCAGCTTGGTTCCAGGGGGTGACTACACCTTC. Amino acid sequence: CASSLVPGGDYTF.